What follows describes a single T cell receptor beta chain. Antigen: not known. Donors were drawn from the approximately 120-subject validation cohort, separate from the approximately 700-subject first cohort. Clones were read by immunoSEQ multiplex PCR, and TCRdb kept only the in-frame ones, dropping some. This table has over 75,000 clones, just over 90% appearing once. The entry originates in a study of cytomegalovirus exposure and HLA in healthy donors. Study results and caveats: Associated with cytomegalovirus, according to the listing, were some 180 TCR beta chains. The finding came from a later analysis; first-cohort TCR clusters tended to co-occur in the roughly 120 validation repertoires.

The germline V and J ends were trimmed by 4 bases and 2 bases, with 11 bases remaining between them. The CDR3 is 14 residues long. CDR1 and CDR2 (germline): SQVTM, ANQGSEA. The V and J genes are TRBV29-1 and TRBJ2-2; D remains unclear. The source is a man aged 30-40 years in good health and CMV-seronegative. The sample comprised PBMCs. The CDR3 region is CSVAGNVNTGELFF. DNA for the CDR3: TGCAGCGTTGCGGGTAACGTAAACACCGGGGAGCTGTTTTTT.